The T cell receptor (beta chain) under discussion was sequenced for a study of T-cell memory formation after mild COVID-19. This clonotype was picked up a small number of times. Germline CDR1 reads DFQATT; CDR2 reads SNEGSKA (reference sequence). CDR3 length: 15 amino acids. Between the trimmed V and J ends, which lost 3 bases and 4 bases, there was a span of 16 bases. MiXCR, run by TCRdb on the 5' RACE reads, gives a single entry per CDR3 protein. The repertoire consists of 350,000 or so distinct CDR3 sequences, with 20% to 25% occurring once and the leading ten covering approximately 12%. What was sequenced was PBMCs or a T cell subset sorted from them (not recorded which). The TCR sequence derives from an adult woman who had mild COVID-19 (a few samples of this study predate the infection). Cell type and time point are not known. The genes are TRBV20-1 and TRBJ2-1, with a weak D call TRBD2 (5 bases). As DNA, the CDR3 is TGCAGTGCTAGTATCGGGAAACCGAAGTACAATGAGCAGTTCTTC. Translation gives CSASIGKPKYNEQFF.